This is a list of T cell receptor beta chains from one sample in a study of T cells in tumors after PD-1 blockade. This table comes from immunoSEQ multiplex PCR, and its TCRdb copy is limited to in-frame clones, with some not included. This sample yields around 35,000 clones, of which 55% to 80% are seen a single time; approximately 40% belongs to the top ten. The source material was PBMCs, sampled after anti-PD-1 treatment. The receptors were sampled from a human donor with basal cell carcinoma. CDR3s leave out the opening cysteine and the closing phenylalanine or tryptophan. Fields, in order: J gene, V gene, CDR3 protein.

TRBJ2-1	TRBV5-4	ASSLEGNEQF
TRBJ2-3	TRBV15	ATSRGKTRDRGTDTQY
TRBJ2-7	TRBV5-1	ASSWTPGASNEQY
TRBJ1-3	TRBV6-5	ASSRRVGTGNTIY
TRBJ1-2	TRBV19	ASSARQGTNYGYT
TRBJ2-7	TRBV5-4	ASRLDTTTYEQY
TRBJ2-7	TRBV2	ASLGWTYEQY
TRBJ2-3	TRBV6-5	ASSPRGTPGDTQY
TRBJ1-1	TRBV5-3	ARSLDRVNTEAF
TRBJ2-2	TRBV30	AWSDPGELF
TRBJ1-1	TRBV14	ASSQISLNTEAF
TRBJ2-7	TRBV7-2	ASSDIGGPPYEQY
TRBJ2-1	TRBV9	ASSVGTSGADEQF
TRBJ1-2	TRBV19	ASSTEQGAFYGYT
TRBJ1-6	TRBV5-6	ASSFAGGNSPLH
TRBJ1-2	TRBV7-9	ASRQGGLNYGYT
TRBJ1-1	TRBV18	ASLEDGSWTEAF
TRBJ2-6	TRBV19	ASSTGLWRSGANVLT
TRBJ2-1	TRBV7-6	ASSLRGLVDEQF
TRBJ2-3	TRBV15	ATSIRQGGKDTQY
TRBJ2-7	TRBV7-9	ASSLRTGSGYEQY
TRBJ2-3	TRBV4-2	ASSQGLASSTDTQY
TRBJ1-5	TRBV19	ASSFQFGSNQPQH
TRBJ2-1	TRBV6-7	ASRGQSYNEQF
TRBJ2-7	TRBV24-1	ATSDPESYEQY
TRBJ2-5	TRBV7-2	ASRANRGPGETQY
TRBJ1-1	TRBV30	ASNRGTEAF
TRBJ1-4	TRBV4-3	ASSQDRGEKLF
TRBJ2-7	TRBV6-1	ASSERTLPLEQY
TRBJ1-4	TRBV24-1	ATSTGGDEKLF
TRBJ2-5	TRBV5-4	ASSHNSGRARETQY
TRBJ2-7	TRBV5-8	ASSLGQLLPSYEQY
TRBJ1-5	TRBV6-2/TRBV6-3	ASSLGRNAYSNQPQH
TRBJ2-3	TRBV2	ASSAGRGGTDTQY
TRBJ1-1	TRBV12-3/TRBV12-4	ASTKQKNTEAF
TRBJ1-2	TRBV29-1	SVDPRARVDGYT
TRBJ2-7	TRBV11-3	ASSDTYEQY
TRBJ2-2	TRBV5-1	ASSLVLGATGELF
TRBJ1-5	TRBV7-2	ASSADRVGQPQH
TRBJ2-1	TRBV1	TSSHPAGSCRSVF
TRBJ2-7	TRBV7-2	ASSLGRSYEQY